This T cell receptor (beta chain) was sequenced for a study of regulatory T cells in long-lasting Graves disease. Looking at the study overall: Recently diagnosed Graves' patients had received antithyroid drugs for under 3 months. Findings and limits, study-wide: For persistent Graves' patients, TCR diversity was lower than for newly diagnosed ones.

Time point of the sample: newly diagnosed GD, antithyroid drugs for less than 3 months. RNA from PBMCs was the source of the TCR library. This clonotype was seen only a few times. Its matching antigen is unknown. iRepertoire HTBI primers and Arm-PCR of CDR3 regions built TCR beta libraries. TCRdb reanalysed the multiplex PCR reads using MiXCR and keeps one entry per CDR3 protein. The sample shows 580,000 or so distinct CDR3 sequences, 16% of them seen only once. The V segment lost 2 bases and the J segment 4 bases; nucleotides outside the gene matches: 5. Germline CDR1 reads SGHAT; CDR2 reads FQNNGV. There are 16 residues in the CDR3. The same data also went into a second study, on T cells in Graves' hyperthyroidism and ophthalmopathy.

Sequenced material: peripheral blood mononuclear cells (PBMCs), taken at new diagnosis, from a patient treated with antithyroid drugs. The TCR originated in a man aged 18-30 years with Graves disease. The chain employs TRBV11-2 and TRBJ1-6; 7 bases fit TRBD1. This CDR3 reads CASSLRTGNYNSPLHF. DNA of the CDR3: TGTGCCAGCAGCTTAAGGACAGGAAATTATAATTCACCCCTCCACTTT.